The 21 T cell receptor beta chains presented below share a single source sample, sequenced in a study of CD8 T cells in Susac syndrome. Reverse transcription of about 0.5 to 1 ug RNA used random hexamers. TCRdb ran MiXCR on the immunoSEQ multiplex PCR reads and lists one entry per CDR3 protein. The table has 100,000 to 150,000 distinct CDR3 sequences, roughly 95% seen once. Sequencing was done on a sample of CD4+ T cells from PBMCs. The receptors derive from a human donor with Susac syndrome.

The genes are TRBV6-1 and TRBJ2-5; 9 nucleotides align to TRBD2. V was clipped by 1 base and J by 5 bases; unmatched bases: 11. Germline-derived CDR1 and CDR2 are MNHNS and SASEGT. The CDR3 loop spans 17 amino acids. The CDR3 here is CASSEVDSGSAGETQYF. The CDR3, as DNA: TGTGCCAGCAGTGAAGTCGATAGCGGGAGCGCCGGGGAGACCCAGTACTTC.

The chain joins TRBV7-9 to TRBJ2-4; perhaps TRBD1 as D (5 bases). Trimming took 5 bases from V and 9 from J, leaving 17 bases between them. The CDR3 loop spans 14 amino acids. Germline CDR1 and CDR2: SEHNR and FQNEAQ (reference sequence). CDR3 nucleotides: TGTGCCAGCAGCCATGACAGCTTTGAGGTCATTCAGTACTTC. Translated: CASSHDSFEVIQYF.

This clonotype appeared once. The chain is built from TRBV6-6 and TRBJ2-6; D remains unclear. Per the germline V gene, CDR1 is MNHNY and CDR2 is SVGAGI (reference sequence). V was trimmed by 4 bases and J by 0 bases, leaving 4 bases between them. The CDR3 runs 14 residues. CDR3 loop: CASSWYSGANVLTF. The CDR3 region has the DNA TGTGCCAGCAGTTGGTACTCTGGGGCCAACGTCCTGACTTTC.

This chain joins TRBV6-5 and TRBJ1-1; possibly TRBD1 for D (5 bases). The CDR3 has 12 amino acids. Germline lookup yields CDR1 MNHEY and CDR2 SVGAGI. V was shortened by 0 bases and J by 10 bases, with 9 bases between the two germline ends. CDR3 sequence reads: CASSYSTDVAFF. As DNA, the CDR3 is TGTGCCAGCAGTTACTCGACAGATGTAGCTTTCTTT.

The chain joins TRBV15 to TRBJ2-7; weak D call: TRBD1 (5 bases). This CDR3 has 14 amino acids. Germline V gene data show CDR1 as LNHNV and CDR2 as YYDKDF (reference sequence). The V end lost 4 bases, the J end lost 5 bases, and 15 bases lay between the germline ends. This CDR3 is CATSTERQSNEQYF. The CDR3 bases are TGTGCCACCAGCACCGAGAGACAGAGTAACGAGCAGTACTTC.

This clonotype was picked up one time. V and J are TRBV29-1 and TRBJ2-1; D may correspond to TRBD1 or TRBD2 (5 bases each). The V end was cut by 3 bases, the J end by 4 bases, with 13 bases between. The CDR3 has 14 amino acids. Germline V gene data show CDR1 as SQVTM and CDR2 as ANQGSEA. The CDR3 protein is CSVDEGPAYNEQFF. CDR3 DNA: TGCAGCGTTGATGAGGGGCCCGCTTACAATGAGCAGTTCTTC.

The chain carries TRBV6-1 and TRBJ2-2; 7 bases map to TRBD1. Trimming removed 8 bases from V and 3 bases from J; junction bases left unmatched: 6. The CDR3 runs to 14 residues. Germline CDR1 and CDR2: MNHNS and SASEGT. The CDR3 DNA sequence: TGTGCCAGCGCCGGGACAGAGTACACCGGGGAGCTGTTTTTT. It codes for CASAGTEYTGELFF.

The CDR3 nucleotides are TGCAGTGCTAGAGATCGGAACCGAGGTAGCACTGAAGCTTTCTTT. Translation: CSARDRNRGSTEAFF. This chain links TRBV20-1 with TRBJ1-1; D ambiguous. CDR3 length: 15 residues. Per germline, CDR1 DFQATT and CDR2 SNEGSKA (reference sequence). V lost 0 bases, J lost 4 bases, and 15 bases lay in between.

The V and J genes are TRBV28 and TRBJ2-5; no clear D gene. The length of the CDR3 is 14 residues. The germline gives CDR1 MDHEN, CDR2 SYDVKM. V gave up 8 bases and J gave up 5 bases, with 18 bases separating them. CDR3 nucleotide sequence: TGTGCCAGCGTCCCCGCACTCTCGGGCGAGACCCAGTACTTC. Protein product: CASVPALSGETQYF.

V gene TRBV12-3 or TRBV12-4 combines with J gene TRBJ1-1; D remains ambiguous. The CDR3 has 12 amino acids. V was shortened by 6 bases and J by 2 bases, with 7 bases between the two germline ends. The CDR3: CASSKSNTEAFF. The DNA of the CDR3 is TGTGCCAGCAGCAAATCTAACACTGAAGCTTTCTTT.

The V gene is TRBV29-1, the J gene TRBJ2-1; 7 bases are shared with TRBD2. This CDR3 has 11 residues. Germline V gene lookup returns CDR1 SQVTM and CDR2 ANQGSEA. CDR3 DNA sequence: TGCAGTGGGGGGGCCTACAATGAGCAGTTCTTC. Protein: CSGGAYNEQFF.

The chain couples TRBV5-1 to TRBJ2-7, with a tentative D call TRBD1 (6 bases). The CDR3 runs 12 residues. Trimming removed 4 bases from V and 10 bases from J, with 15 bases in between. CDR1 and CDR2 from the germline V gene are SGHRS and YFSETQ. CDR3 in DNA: TGCGCCAGCAGCGCCGAGGGGGAGTCCCAGTACTTC. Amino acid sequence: CASSAEGESQYF.

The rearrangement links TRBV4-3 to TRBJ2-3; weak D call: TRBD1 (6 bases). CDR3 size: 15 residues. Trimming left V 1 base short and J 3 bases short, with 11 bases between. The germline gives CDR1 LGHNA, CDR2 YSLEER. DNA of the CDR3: TGCGCCAGCAGCCAAGGAAGGCAGGGGACAGATACGCAGTATTTT. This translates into CASSQGRQGTDTQYF.

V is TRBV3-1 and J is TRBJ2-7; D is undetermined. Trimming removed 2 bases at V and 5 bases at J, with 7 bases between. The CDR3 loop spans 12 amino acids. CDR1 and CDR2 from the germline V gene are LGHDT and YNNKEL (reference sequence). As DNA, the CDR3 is TGTGCCAGCAGCCAAAAACACCACGAGCAGTACTTC. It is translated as CASSQKHHEQYF.

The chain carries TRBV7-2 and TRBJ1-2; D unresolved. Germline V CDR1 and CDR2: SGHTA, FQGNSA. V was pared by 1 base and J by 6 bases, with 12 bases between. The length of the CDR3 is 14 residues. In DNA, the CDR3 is TGTGCCAGCAGCTTAGAAGTCGGGTCGGATGGCTACACCTTC. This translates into CASSLEVGSDGYTF.

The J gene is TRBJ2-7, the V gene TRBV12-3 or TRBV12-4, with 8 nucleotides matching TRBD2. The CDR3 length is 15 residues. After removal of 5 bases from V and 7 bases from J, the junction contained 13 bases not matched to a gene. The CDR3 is CASSAGTSFTWEQYF. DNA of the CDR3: TGTGCCAGCAGTGCCGGGACTAGTTTTACGTGGGAGCAGTACTTC.

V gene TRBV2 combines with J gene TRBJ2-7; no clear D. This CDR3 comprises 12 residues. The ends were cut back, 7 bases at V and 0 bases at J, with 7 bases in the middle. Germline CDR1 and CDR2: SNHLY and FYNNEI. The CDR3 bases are TGTGCCAGCACGGCCGGCTCCTACGAGCAGTACTTC. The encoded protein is CASTAGSYEQYF.

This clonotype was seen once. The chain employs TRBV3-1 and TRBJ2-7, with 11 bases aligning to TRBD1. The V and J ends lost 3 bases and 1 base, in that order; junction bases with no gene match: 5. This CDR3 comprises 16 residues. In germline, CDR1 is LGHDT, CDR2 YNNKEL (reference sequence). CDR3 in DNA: TGTGCCAGCAGCCAGGCCGGGACAGGGGGATCCTACGAGCAGTACTTC. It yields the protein CASSQAGTGGSYEQYF.

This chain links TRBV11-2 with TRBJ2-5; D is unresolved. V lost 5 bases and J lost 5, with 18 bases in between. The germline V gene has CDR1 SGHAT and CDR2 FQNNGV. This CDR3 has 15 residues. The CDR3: CASSHGPNPGETQYF. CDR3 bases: TGTGCCAGCAGCCACGGACCTAACCCCGGGGAGACCCAGTACTTC. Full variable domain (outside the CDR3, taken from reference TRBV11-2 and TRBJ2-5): EAGVAQSPRYKIIEKRQSVAFWCNPISGHATLYWYQQILGQGPKLLIQFQNNGVVDDSQLPKDRFSAERLKGVDSTLKIQPAKLEDSAVYLCASSHGPNPGETQYFGPGTRLLVL.

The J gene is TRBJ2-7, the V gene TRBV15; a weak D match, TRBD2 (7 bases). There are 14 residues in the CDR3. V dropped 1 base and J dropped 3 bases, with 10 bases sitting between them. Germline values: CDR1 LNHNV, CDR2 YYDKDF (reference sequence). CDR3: CATSRGGGDYEQYF. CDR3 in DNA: TGTGCCACCAGCAGAGGAGGGGGGGACTACGAGCAGTACTTC.

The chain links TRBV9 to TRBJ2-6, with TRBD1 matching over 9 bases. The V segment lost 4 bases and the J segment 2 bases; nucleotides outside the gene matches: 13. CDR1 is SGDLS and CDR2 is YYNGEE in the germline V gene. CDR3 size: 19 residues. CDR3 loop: CASSPWDREGRAGANVLTF. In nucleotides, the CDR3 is TGTGCCAGCAGCCCCTGGGACAGGGAAGGGAGGGCTGGGGCCAACGTCCTGACTTTC.